The 7 T cell receptor beta chains listed next were all sequenced from one sample in a study of T cell responses to AZD1222 COVID-19 vaccine. The repertoire was sequenced with immunoSEQ multiplex PCR; TCRdb's copy has only in-frame clones and lacks some. This sample has 170,000 or so clones; just over 90% occur once, and the top ten carry roughly 3.1%. This specimen consisted of peripheral blood, obtained on day 0 of AZD1222 vaccination. The receptor source for this set is an adult in good health.

The chain carries TRBV9 and TRBJ2-7; no definite D call. Germline assignment: CDR1 SGDLS and CDR2 YYNGEE. V was pared by 1 base and J by 2 bases, with 10 bases between. The CDR3 length is 14 residues. The DNA of the CDR3 is TGTGCCAGCAGCGTAAATAGTGGCACCTACGAGCAGTACTTC. Its protein is CASSVNSGTYEQYF.

This clone appeared a few times. J is TRBJ2-5 and V is TRBV25-1; possibly TRBD1 or TRBD2 for D (6 bases each). Germline V gene data show CDR1 as MGHDK and CDR2 as SYGVNS. The CDR3 covers 16 residues. Trimming pared 0 bases from V and 1 base from J, leaving 12 bases between. CDR3 in amino acids: CASSEYRGAAQETQYF. The CDR3 DNA sequence: TGTGCCAGCAGTGAATATAGGGGGGCTGCCCAAGAGACCCAGTACTTC.

V and J are TRBV4-2 and TRBJ2-1; D unclear. V was cut by 1 base and J by 5 bases, with 6 bases left in between. The germline V gene has CDR1 LGHNA and CDR2 YNFKEQ. CDR3 length: 13 amino acids. CDR3 region: CASSQAQNNEQFF. The CDR3 coding sequence is TGTGCCAGCAGCCAAGCCCAAAACAATGAGCAGTTCTTC.

This rearrangement joins TRBV5-5 to TRBJ2-7; either TRBD1 or TRBD2 may fit D (5 bases each). The CDR3 runs 15 residues. CDR1 is SGHKS and CDR2 is YYEKEE in the germline V gene (reference sequence). Trimming took off 0 bases at V and 6 bases at J, with 16 bases between the two ends. The CDR3 sequence is CASSLDTGTSREQYF. The DNA for the CDR3 is TGTGCCAGCAGCTTGGACACGGGGACGTCGCGCGAGCAGTACTTC.

The rearrangement links TRBV2 to TRBJ2-7, with D maybe TRBD2 (5 bases). This CDR3 comprises 14 residues. The germline V and J ends were trimmed by 6 bases and 7 bases, with 19 bases remaining between them. Germline V gene sequence: CDR1 SNHLY, CDR2 FYNNEI. The CDR3 here is CASSQPLDPREQYF. As DNA, the CDR3 is TGTGCCAGCAGCCAACCACTAGACCCCAGGGAGCAGTACTTC. The full variable domain, completed using reference TRBV2 and TRBJ2-7, is EPEVTQTPSHQVTQMGQEVILRCVPISNHLYFYWYRQILGQKVEFLVSFYNNEISEKSEIFDDQFSVERPDGSNFTLKIRSTKLEDSAMYFCASSQPLDPREQYFGPGTRLTVT.

The rearrangement joins TRBV11-2 to TRBJ1-6; the D gene is possibly TRBD1 (5 bases). Germline V gene lookup returns CDR1 SGHAT and CDR2 FQNNGV. V dropped 5 bases and J dropped 0 bases, with 14 bases sitting between them. The CDR3 is 17 residues long. The CDR3 DNA sequence: TGTGCCAGCAGCCCAGGGACCGTCAGCTCCTATAATTCACCCCTCCACTTT. Protein product: CASSPGTVSSYNSPLHF.

The rearrangement joins TRBV4-3 to TRBJ1-6; no reliable D call. The CDR3 extends over 16 amino acids. V lost 5 bases and J 7 bases, leaving 18 bases between the germline ends. Looked up from germline, CDR1 is LGHNA and CDR2 is YSLEER. The CDR3 sequence is CASSLAPGTNNSPLHF. The CDR3 coding sequence is TGCGCCAGCAGCTTAGCCCCGGGAACAAACAATTCACCCCTCCACTTT.